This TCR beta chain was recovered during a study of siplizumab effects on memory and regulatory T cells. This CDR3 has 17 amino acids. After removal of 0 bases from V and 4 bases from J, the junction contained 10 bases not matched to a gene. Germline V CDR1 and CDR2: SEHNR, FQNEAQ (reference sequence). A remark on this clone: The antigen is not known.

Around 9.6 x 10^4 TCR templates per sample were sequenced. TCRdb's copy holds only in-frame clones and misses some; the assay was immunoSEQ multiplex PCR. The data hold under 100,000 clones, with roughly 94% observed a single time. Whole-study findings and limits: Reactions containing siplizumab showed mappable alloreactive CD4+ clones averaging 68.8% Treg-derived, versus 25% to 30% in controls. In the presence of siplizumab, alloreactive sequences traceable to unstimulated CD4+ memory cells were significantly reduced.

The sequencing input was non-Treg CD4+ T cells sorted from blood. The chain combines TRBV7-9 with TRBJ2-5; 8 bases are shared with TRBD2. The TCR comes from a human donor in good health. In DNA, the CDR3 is TGTGCCAGCAGCTTAGCCCATCCGGGGGGGGTTGGAGAGACCCAGTACTTC. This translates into CASSLAHPGGVGETQYF.